This T cell receptor beta chain was captured by sequencing in a study of T and B cells in COVID-19 patients. With V trimmed by 6 bases and J by 5 bases, 11 bases remained unmatched. This CDR3 is built from 15 residues. TRB was amplified from around 250-460 ng of blood genomic DNA. BIOMED2 TRB-A/B primer pools were used in multiplex TRB PCR. TCRdb called the multiplex PCR reads again in MiXCR, with one record for every CDR3 protein. Of over 10,000 distinct CDR3 sequences in the sample, 25% were seen once. The J gene is TRBJ2-5, the V gene TRBV12-3 or TRBV12-4, with 8 bases lining up with TRBD1. The clonotype comes from a human donor who had recovered from COVID-19. The source material was blood. The DNA of the CDR3 is TGTGCCAGCAGCTCACAGGGGGGCCCAAGGGAGACCCAGTACTTC. Its translation is CASSSQGGPRETQYF.